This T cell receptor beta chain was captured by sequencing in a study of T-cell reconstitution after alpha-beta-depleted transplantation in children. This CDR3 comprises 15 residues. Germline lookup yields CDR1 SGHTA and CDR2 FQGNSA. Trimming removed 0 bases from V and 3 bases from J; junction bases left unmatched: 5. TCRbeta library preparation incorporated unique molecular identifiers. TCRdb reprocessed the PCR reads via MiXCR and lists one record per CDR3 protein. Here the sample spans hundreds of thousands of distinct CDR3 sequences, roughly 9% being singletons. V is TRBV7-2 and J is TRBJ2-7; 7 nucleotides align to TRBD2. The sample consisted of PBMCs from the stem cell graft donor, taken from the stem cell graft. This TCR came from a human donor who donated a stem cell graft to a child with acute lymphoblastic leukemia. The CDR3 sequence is CASSLAGGDYYEQYF. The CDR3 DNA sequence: TGTGCCAGCAGCTTAGCTGGGGGGGACTACTACGAGCAGTACTTC.